The clone carrying this T cell receptor beta chain was counted between two and nine times. Its antigen is not known. The data were obtained in a study of T-cell memory formation after mild COVID-19. As for the study in general: The study found TCR clusters largely donor specific. Study-wide points: Contracting clones from day 15 to 85 had balanced CD4/CD8; later expanders favoured CD4+. Second-wave clones with a day 37 peak had unconfirmed SARS-CoV-2 specificity. Largely, contracting CD4+ clones fell within CM and EM, and contracting CD8+ clones within EMRA.

V was shortened by 4 bases and J by 2 bases, with 19 bases between the two germline ends. Germline V gene data show CDR1 as MNHEY and CDR2 as SVGAGI. The CDR3 has 17 amino acids. TCRdb reprocessed the 5' RACE reads with MiXCR, giving one entry per CDR3 protein. The repertoire includes around 370,000 distinct CDR3 sequences, roughly 21% of them detected once, and around 13% sits in the top ten. The sequenced sample was PBMCs or a T cell subset sorted from them (not recorded which). The J gene is TRBJ2-3, the V gene TRBV6-5; maybe TRBD2 (6 bases). This receptor was identified in an adult woman who had mild COVID-19 (a few samples of this study predate the infection). Cell type and time point are not known. The CDR3 nucleotides read TGTGCCAGCAGTTCCACTGGGGGGAGAGGGGCCACAGATACGCAGTATTTT. Its protein is CASSSTGGRGATDTQYF.